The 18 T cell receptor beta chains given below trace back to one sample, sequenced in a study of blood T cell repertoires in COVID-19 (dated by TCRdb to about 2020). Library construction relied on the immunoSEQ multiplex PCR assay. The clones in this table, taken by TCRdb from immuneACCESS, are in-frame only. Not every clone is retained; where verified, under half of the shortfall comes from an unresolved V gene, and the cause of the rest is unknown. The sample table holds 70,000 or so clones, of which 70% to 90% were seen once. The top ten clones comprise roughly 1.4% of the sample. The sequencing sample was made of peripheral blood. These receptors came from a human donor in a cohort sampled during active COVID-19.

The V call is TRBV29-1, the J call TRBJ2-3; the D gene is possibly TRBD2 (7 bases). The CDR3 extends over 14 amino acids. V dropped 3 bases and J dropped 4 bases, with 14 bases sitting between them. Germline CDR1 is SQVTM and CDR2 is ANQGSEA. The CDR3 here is CSVEGGPSPDTQYF. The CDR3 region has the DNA TGCAGCGTTGAGGGGGGGCCCTCTCCAGATACGCAGTATTTT.

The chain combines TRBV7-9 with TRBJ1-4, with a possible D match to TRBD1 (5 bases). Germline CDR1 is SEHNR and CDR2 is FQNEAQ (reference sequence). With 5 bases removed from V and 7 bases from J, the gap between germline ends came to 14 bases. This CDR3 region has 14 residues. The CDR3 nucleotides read TGTGCCAGCAGCATATACCGGGGGAGTGAAAAACTGTTTTTT. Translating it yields CASSIYRGSEKLFF.

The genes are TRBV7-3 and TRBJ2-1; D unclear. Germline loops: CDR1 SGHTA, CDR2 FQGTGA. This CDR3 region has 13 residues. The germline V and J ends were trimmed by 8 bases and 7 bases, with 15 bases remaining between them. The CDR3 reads CASSSPPGNEQFF. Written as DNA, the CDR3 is TGTGCCAGCTCGTCCCCCCCGGGTAATGAGCAGTTCTTC.

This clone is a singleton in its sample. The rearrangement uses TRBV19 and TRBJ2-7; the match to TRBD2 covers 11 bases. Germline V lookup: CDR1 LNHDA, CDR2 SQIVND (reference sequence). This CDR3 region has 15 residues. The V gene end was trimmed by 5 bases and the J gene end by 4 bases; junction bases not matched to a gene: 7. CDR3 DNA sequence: TGTGCCAGTAGTGTACTAGCGGGAGCCTCATACGAGCAGTACTTC. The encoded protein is CASSVLAGASYEQYF.

Here the CDR3 reads CASSYSLNSNQPQHF. In DNA form, the CDR3 reads TGTGCCAGCAGTTACTCGTTAAATAGCAATCAGCCCCAGCATTTT. The chain is built from TRBV6-5 and TRBJ1-5; D uncertain. The V and J ends lost 0 bases and 0 bases respectively, with 6 bases between them. Germline V gene data show CDR1 as MNHEY and CDR2 as SVGAGI. This CDR3 has 15 amino acids.

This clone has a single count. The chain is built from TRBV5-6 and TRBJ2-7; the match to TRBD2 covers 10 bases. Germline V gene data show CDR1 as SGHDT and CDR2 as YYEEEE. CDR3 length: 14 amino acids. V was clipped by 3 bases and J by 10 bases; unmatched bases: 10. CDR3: CASSSLGGTSEQYV. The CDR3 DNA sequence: TGTGCCAGCAGCTCCCTCGGAGGGACTAGCGAACAGTACGTC.

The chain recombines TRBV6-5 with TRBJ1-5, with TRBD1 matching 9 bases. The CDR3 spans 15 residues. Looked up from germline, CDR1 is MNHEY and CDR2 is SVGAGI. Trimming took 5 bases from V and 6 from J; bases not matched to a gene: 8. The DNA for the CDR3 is TGTGCCAGCAGTCCCACAGGGGGCTTAGGTCAGCCCCAGCATTTT. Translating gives CASSPTGGLGQPQHF.

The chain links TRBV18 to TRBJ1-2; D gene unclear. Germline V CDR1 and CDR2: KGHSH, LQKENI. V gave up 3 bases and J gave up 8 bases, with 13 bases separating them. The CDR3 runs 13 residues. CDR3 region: CASSPSRSQGYTF. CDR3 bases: TGTGCCAGCTCACCTTCGCGGTCGCAAGGCTACACCTTC. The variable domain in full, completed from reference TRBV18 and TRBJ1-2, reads NAGVMQNPRHLVRRRGQEARLRCSPMKGHSHVYWYRQLPEEGLKFMVYLQKENIIDESGMPKERFSAEFPKEGPSILRIQQVVRGDSAAYFCASSPSRSQGYTFGSGTRLTVV.

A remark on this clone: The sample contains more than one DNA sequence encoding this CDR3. CDR3 DNA: TGTGCCAGCAGCCGGGGACAGGGCACCGGGGAGCTGTTTTTT. Protein product: CASSRGQGTGELFF. The rearrangement links TRBV11-3 to TRBJ2-2; TRBD1 matches at 9 bases. The CDR3 consists of 14 residues. Trimming removed 5 bases from V and 4 bases from J; junction bases left unmatched: 2. Germline CDR1 and CDR2: SGHNT and YENEEA.

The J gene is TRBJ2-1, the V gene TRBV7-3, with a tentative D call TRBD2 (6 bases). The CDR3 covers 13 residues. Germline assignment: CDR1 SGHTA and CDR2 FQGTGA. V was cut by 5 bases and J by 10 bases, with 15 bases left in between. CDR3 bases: TGTGCCAGCAGCCGGGGGACCCCCCGGGAGCAGTTCTTC. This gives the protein CASSRGTPREQFF.

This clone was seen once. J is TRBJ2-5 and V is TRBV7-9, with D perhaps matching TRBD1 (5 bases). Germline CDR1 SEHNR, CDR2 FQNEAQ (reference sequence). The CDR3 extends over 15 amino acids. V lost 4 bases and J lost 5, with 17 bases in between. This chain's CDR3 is CASSSPPPGLETQYF. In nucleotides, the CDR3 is TGTGCCAGCAGCTCGCCCCCCCCAGGGCTCGAGACCCAGTACTTC.

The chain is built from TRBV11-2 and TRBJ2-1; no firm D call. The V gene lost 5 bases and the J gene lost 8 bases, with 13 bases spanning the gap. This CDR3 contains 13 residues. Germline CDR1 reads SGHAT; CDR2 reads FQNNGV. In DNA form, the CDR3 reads TGTGCCAGCAGCCCTCACTCGCTCGATGAGCAGTTCTTC. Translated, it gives CASSPHSLDEQFF.

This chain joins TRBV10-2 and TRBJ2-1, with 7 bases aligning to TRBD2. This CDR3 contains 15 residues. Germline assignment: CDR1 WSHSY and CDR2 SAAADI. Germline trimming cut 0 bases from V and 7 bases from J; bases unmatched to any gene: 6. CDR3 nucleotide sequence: TGCGCCAGCAGTGAGTCAGGCCTAGCGGCGAATGAGCAGTTCTTC. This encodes CASSESGLAANEQFF.

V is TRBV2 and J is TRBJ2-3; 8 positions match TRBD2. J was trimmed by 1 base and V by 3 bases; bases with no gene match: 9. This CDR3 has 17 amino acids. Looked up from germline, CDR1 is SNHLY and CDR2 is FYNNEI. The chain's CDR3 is CASSDGRLAGGTDTQYF. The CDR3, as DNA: TGTGCCAGCAGTGACGGTAGGCTAGCGGGTGGCACAGATACGCAGTATTTT.

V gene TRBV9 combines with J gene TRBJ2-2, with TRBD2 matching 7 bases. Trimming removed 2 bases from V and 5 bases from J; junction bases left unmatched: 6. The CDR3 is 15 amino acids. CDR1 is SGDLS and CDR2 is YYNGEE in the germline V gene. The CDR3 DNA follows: TGTGCCAGCAGCGTTACTAGCGAGGAAACCGGGGAGCTGTTTTTT. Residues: CASSVTSEETGELFF. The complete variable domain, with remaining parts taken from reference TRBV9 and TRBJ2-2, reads DSGVTQTPKHLITATGQRVTLRCSPRSGDLSVYWYQQSLDQGLQFLIQYYNGEERAKGNILERFSAQQFPDLHSELNLSSLELGDSALYFCASSVTSEETGELFFGEGSRLTVL.

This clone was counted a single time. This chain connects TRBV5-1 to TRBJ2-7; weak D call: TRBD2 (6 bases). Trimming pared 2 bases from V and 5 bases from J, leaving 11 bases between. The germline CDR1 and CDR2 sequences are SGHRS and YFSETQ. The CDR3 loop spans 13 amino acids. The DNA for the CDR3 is TGCGCCAGCAGCTTAGCGGGTTCAAACGAGCAGTACTTC. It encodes CASSLAGSNEQYF.

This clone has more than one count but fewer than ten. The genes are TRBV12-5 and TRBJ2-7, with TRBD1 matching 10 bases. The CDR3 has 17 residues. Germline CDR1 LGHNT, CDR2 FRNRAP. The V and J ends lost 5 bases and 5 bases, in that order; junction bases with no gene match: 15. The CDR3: CASGTYQPGQGWNEQYF. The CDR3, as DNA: TGTGCTAGTGGTACCTATCAACCGGGACAGGGGTGGAACGAGCAGTACTTC.

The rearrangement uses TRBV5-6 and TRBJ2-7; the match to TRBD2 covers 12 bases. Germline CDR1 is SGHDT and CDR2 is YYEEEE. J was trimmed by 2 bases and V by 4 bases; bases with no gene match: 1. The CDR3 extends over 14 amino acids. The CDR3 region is CASSRLAGAYEQYF. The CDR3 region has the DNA TGTGCCAGCAGCCGACTAGCGGGGGCCTACGAGCAGTACTTC.